This passage covers 25 T cell receptor beta chains from one sample sequenced in a study of identical twins. TCRdb reprocessed the 5' RACE reads with MiXCR, giving one entry per CDR3 protein. The profile shows some 600,000 distinct CDR3 sequences, under 8.5% of them singletons. Separately, the same data were catalogued under a study of yellow fever vaccine responses in identical twins.

The sample consisted of PBMCs. These receptors all come from a woman younger than 35 in good health.

This clonotype was counted ten times or more. The chain couples TRBV10-3 to TRBJ1-5; D may be TRBD1 (6 bases). Germline CDR1 reads ENHRY; CDR2 reads SYGVKD. This CDR3 region has 14 residues. V gave up 2 bases and J gave up 4 bases, with 9 bases separating them. DNA for the CDR3: TGTGCCATCAGTGAGGCAGGGGAAAATCAGCCCCAGCATTTT. Its protein is CAISEAGENQPQHF.

Ten or more counts support this clonotype. The chain uses TRBV12-3 or TRBV12-4 and TRBJ1-6; tentative D call: TRBD1 (6 bases). The V gene lost 6 bases and the J gene lost 14 bases, with 23 bases spanning the gap. The CDR3 sequence is 15 residues long. CDR3 protein: CASSPQGGLDSTLHF. The CDR3 coding sequence is TGTGCCAGCAGCCCCCAAGGGGGTCTGGATAGCACCCTCCACTTT.

In this sample, this clonotype turned up a few times. This chain connects TRBV11-3 to TRBJ2-7; D is unclear. Germline lookup yields CDR1 SGHNT and CDR2 YENEEA. CDR3 length equals 14 residues. V gave up 3 bases and J gave up 5 bases, with 14 bases separating them. CDR3 sequence (DNA): TGTGCCAGCAGCTTTTCTCTCCAACCCAACGAGCAGTACTTC. It translates to CASSFSLQPNEQYF.

This clonotype appeared a few times. The rearrangement uses TRBV19 and TRBJ2-7, with D possibly being TRBD1 (5 bases). Trimming left V 5 bases short and J 3 bases short, with 17 bases between. This CDR3 is built from 15 residues. CDR1 is LNHDA, CDR2 SQIVND, per germline (reference sequence). In DNA, the CDR3 is TGTGCCAGTAGTCTCGGATCGAAAAGGGGCTACGAGCAGTACTTC. This codes for CASSLGSKRGYEQYF.

This sequence joins TRBV6-5 and TRBJ2-2, with 7 bases identical to TRBD2. The junction had 2 bases not matched to a gene; V was cut back by 4 bases and J by 0 bases. The CDR3 contains 15 residues. Germline-derived CDR1 and CDR2 are MNHEY and SVGAGI. The CDR3 reads CASSSAGANTGELFF. CDR3 DNA sequence: TGTGCCAGCAGTTCTGCGGGAGCGAACACCGGGGAGCTGTTTTTT.

This clonotype has a handful of counts. The gene calls are TRBV2 and TRBJ2-3; D remains ambiguous. The CDR3 extends over 11 amino acids. V was cut by 7 bases and J by 8 bases, with 10 bases left in between. The germline CDR1 and CDR2 sequences are SNHLY and FYNNEI. Here the CDR3 DNA reads TGTGCCAGCAACCTAATAGCTACGCAGTATTTT. The encoded protein is CASNLIATQYF. Full variable domain (outside the CDR3, taken from reference TRBV2 and TRBJ2-3): EPEVTQTPSHQVTQMGQEVILRCVPISNHLYFYWYRQILGQKVEFLVSFYNNEISEKSEIFDDQFSVERPDGSNFTLKIRSTKLEDSAMYFCASNLIATQYFGPGTRLTVL.

The chain links TRBV27 to TRBJ2-1, with no clear D. From germline, CDR1 is MNHEY and CDR2 SMNVEV (reference sequence). This CDR3 region has 15 residues. V lost 3 bases and J lost 8, with 17 bases in between. The CDR3 region has the DNA TGTGCCAGCAGTTTCGTGGCAGGCAGGCGCGATGAGCAGTTCTTC. Translated: CASSFVAGRRDEQFF.

This clonotype was seen a few times. This rearrangement joins TRBV5-1 to TRBJ2-7, with 7 nucleotides matching TRBD2. CDR1 SGHRS and CDR2 YFSETQ come from the germline V gene. With 0 bases clipped from V and 3 bases from J, the junction kept 6 bases outside the gene matches. This CDR3 contains 15 residues. DNA for the CDR3: TGCGCCAGCAGCTTGGATCGCCTAGCGGACTACGAGCAGTACTTC. This gives the protein CASSLDRLADYEQYF.

This clonotype came up a few times. This rearrangement joins TRBV5-1 to TRBJ1-5; TRBD1 matches at 9 bases. With 2 bases clipped from V and 7 bases from J, the junction kept 7 bases outside the gene matches. The CDR3 extends over 15 amino acids. Germline-derived CDR1 and CDR2 are SGHRS and YFSETQ. CDR3 residues: CASSFNRGLGQPQHF. The DNA of the CDR3 is TGCGCCAGCAGCTTTAACAGGGGGCTAGGACAGCCCCAGCATTTT.

This clonotype was detected only a few times. This chain joins TRBV5-6 and TRBJ2-3; TRBD2 aligns across 13 bases. Germline lookup yields CDR1 SGHDT and CDR2 YYEEEE. V was clipped by 0 bases and J by 2 bases; unmatched bases: 3. CDR3 length equals 17 residues. The CDR3 is CASSLAGTSGVTDTQYF. In DNA form, the CDR3 reads TGTGCCAGCAGCTTGGCCGGGACTAGCGGGGTCACAGATACGCAGTATTTT.

The genes are TRBV4-1 and TRBJ2-7; D might be TRBD1 or TRBD2, each matching 6 bases. The V gene's germline CDR1 is MGHRA and CDR2 YSYEKL. This CDR3 contains 13 residues. V dropped 0 bases and J dropped 5 bases, with 8 bases sitting between them. In nucleotides, the CDR3 is TGCGCCAGCAGCCAAGAAGGGGGGAACGAGCAGTACTTC. It specifies CASSQEGGNEQYF.

This clonotype has a count of ten or more. The chain uses TRBV2 and TRBJ1-6, with D hard to call. This CDR3 region has 14 residues. Germline loops: CDR1 SNHLY, CDR2 FYNNEI. Between the trimmed V and J ends, which lost 2 bases and 11 bases, there was a span of 13 bases. CDR3 in DNA: TGTGCCAGCAGTGAACCCAGGAATGAGACACCCCTCCACTTT. Its translation is CASSEPRNETPLHF.

In this sample, this clonotype turned up a few times. The gene calls are TRBV20-1 and TRBJ2-3; 7 positions match TRBD2. Per germline, CDR1 DFQATT and CDR2 SNEGSKA (reference sequence). The CDR3 is 14 residues long. V lost 5 bases, J lost 3 bases, and 8 bases stayed unmatched. CDR3: CSASRGLVTDTQYF. The CDR3 DNA reads TGCAGTGCTTCTCGTGGACTAGTAACAGATACGCAGTATTTT.

This clonotype occurred many times. This chain connects TRBV12-3 or TRBV12-4 to TRBJ2-2, with D perhaps assigned TRBD1 or TRBD2 (5 bases each). This CDR3 has 15 residues. Trimming shortened V by 5 bases and J by 4 bases, and 14 bases separated the two germline ends. CDR3 coding DNA: TGTGCCAGCAGTACTAACTCCGGGACCACCGGGGAGCTGTTTTTT. It specifies CASSTNSGTTGELFF.

Ten or more counts support this clonotype. The rearrangement joins TRBV15 to TRBJ2-3, with TRBD2 identical over 10 bases. V shed 0 bases, J shed 6 bases, and the junction held 9 bases outside the gene matches. The CDR3 loop spans 17 amino acids. Looked up from germline, CDR1 is LNHNV and CDR2 is YYDKDF (reference sequence). CDR3 bases: TGTGCCACCAGCAGAGATCTGACTAGCGGGTCAAGGGATACGCAGTATTTT. Translation gives CATSRDLTSGSRDTQYF.

This clonotype was counted at least ten times. V gene TRBV10-3 combines with J gene TRBJ1-1; maybe TRBD1 (6 bases). Trimming took 3 bases from V and 0 from J, leaving 14 bases between them. CDR3 length: 16 residues. Germline V gene lookup returns CDR1 ENHRY and CDR2 SYGVKD. The DNA of the CDR3 is TGTGCCATCAGTGAAGCGGGAGGGGGACTGAACACTGAAGCTTTCTTT. Its protein product is CAISEAGGGLNTEAFF.

J is TRBJ2-5 and V is TRBV2; 8 bases agree with TRBD1. CDR3 length: 15 residues. Germline V gene lookup returns CDR1 SNHLY and CDR2 FYNNEI. V lost 1 base and J lost 4; bases outside the gene matches: 5. The CDR3 DNA reads as TGTGCCAGCAGTGAAGAGGACAGGGTCAGAGAGACCCAGTACTTC. This sequence encodes CASSEEDRVRETQYF. The entire variable domain, with the rest obtained from reference TRBV2 and TRBJ2-5, is as follows: EPEVTQTPSHQVTQMGQEVILRCVPISNHLYFYWYRQILGQKVEFLVSFYNNEISEKSEIFDDQFSVERPDGSNFTLKIRSTKLEDSAMYFCASSEEDRVRETQYFGPGTRLLVL.

This clonotype was seen repeatedly, ten times or more. This chain uses TRBV12-3 or TRBV12-4 with TRBJ1-4; D call uncertain. V was shortened by 2 bases and J by 7 bases, with 14 bases between the two germline ends. The CDR3 is 15 residues long. The CDR3 bases are TGTGCCAGCAGTTTAATAGGGAACCCTCGTGAAAAACTGTTTTTT. This gives the protein CASSLIGNPREKLFF.

There are a few counts of this clonotype. The rearrangement joins TRBV5-1 to TRBJ2-2; no clear D. The ends were cut back, 1 base at V and 3 bases at J, with 10 bases in the middle. Germline V gene sequence: CDR1 SGHRS, CDR2 YFSETQ. There are 15 residues in the CDR3. The CDR3 coding sequence is TGCGCCAGCAGCTTGACTACGGTTTACACCGGGGAGCTGTTTTTT. This sequence encodes CASSLTTVYTGELFF.

This clonotype was observed a handful of times. The chain employs TRBV7-8 and TRBJ2-3, with D perhaps assigned TRBD1 or TRBD2 (5 bases each). The length of the CDR3 is 15 residues. V was shortened by 6 bases and J by 1 base, with 14 bases between the two germline ends. Germline V gene data show CDR1 as SGHVS and CDR2 as FQNEAQ. The CDR3 nucleotides read TGTGCCAGCAGGCTCGGGACCGGCCGCACAGATACGCAGTATTTT. It encodes CASRLGTGRTDTQYF.

This clonotype showed up just a few times. V is TRBV3-1 and J is TRBJ2-1; 11 bases map to TRBD2. The trim removed 0 bases at V and 9 bases at J, leaving 7 bases unmatched. CDR1 is LGHDT and CDR2 is YNNKEL in the germline V gene (reference sequence). The CDR3 length is 16 residues. DNA of the CDR3: TGTGCCAGCAGCCAAGATTTCACTAGCGGGGGTTTTGAGCAGTTCTTC. Its protein product is CASSQDFTSGGFEQFF.

The table lists this clonotype with a few counts. This chain links TRBV20-1 with TRBJ2-7; a possible D gene is TRBD2 (7 bases). Germline V gene lookup returns CDR1 DFQATT and CDR2 SNEGSKA (reference sequence). The CDR3 totals 14 residues. Trimming left V 6 bases short and J 3 bases short, with 18 bases between. The CDR3: CSAPPAGAFYEQYF. DNA for the CDR3: TGCAGTGCCCCCCCTGCGGGGGCTTTCTACGAGCAGTACTTC.

In its sample, this clonotype was seen a few times. J is TRBJ2-3 and V is TRBV29-1; D is unresolved. The CDR3 extends over 11 amino acids. The V end lost 4 bases, the J end lost 1 base, and 3 bases lay between the germline ends. Germline lookup yields CDR1 SQVTM and CDR2 ANQGSEA. The CDR3 sequence is CSVVRTDTQYF. In DNA form, the CDR3 reads TGCAGCGTTGTTCGCACAGATACGCAGTATTTT.

This rearrangement joins TRBV13 to TRBJ2-5; 7 nucleotides align to TRBD1. The J segment lost 3 bases and the V segment lost 4 bases, leaving 5 bases of the junction unmatched. CDR1 and CDR2 (germline): PRHDT, FYEKMQ (reference sequence). CDR3 length: 14 amino acids. CDR3 residues: CASSSGQPKETQYF. The CDR3 DNA follows: TGTGCCAGCAGCTCGGGACAGCCTAAAGAGACCCAGTACTTC. Looking up the rest from reference TRBV13 and TRBJ2-5 gives the full variable domain: AAGVIQSPRHLIKEKRETATLKCYPIPRHDTVYWYQQGPGQDPQFLISFYEKMQSDKGSIPDRFSAQQFSDYHSELNMSSLELGDSALYFCASSSGQPKETQYFGPGTRLLVL.

The chain employs TRBV6-5 and TRBJ1-1; D not resolved. Germline CDR1 MNHEY, CDR2 SVGAGI. This CDR3 region has 13 residues. The V end lost 0 bases, the J end lost 2 bases, and 4 bases lay between the germline ends. CDR3 in DNA: TGTGCCAGCAGTTACTCCGAAAACACTGAAGCTTTCTTT. Translated: CASSYSENTEAFF.